This TCR beta chain was sequenced during a study of neurological immune-mediated disorders. Study results and caveats: None of the CDR3 amino acid sequences of expanded clones were shared across subjects, and this suggested private repertoires in all groups.

At least ten counts were recorded for this clonotype. Its specificity is unknown. CDR3 size: 16 residues. Germline values: CDR1 SGHTA, CDR2 FQGNSA. The V gene end was trimmed by 3 bases and the J gene end by 3 bases; junction bases not matched to a gene: 6. Synthesis of cDNA was carried out by template-switch 5'RACE. The reaction used 10-nucleotide random UMIs. TCRdb recomputed calls from the 5' RACE reads with MiXCR, one row per CDR3 protein. The table has 72,000 or so distinct CDR3 sequences, 15% to 20% seen once. Sample: PBMCs. The chain recombines TRBV7-2 with TRBJ2-5, with TRBD2 matching over 11 bases. The clonotype was recovered from a woman between 40 and 55 years old in good health. The chain's CDR3 is CASSLNSGGVEETQYF. CDR3 DNA sequence: TGTGCCAGCAGCTTGAATAGCGGGGGGGTGGAAGAGACCCAGTACTTC.